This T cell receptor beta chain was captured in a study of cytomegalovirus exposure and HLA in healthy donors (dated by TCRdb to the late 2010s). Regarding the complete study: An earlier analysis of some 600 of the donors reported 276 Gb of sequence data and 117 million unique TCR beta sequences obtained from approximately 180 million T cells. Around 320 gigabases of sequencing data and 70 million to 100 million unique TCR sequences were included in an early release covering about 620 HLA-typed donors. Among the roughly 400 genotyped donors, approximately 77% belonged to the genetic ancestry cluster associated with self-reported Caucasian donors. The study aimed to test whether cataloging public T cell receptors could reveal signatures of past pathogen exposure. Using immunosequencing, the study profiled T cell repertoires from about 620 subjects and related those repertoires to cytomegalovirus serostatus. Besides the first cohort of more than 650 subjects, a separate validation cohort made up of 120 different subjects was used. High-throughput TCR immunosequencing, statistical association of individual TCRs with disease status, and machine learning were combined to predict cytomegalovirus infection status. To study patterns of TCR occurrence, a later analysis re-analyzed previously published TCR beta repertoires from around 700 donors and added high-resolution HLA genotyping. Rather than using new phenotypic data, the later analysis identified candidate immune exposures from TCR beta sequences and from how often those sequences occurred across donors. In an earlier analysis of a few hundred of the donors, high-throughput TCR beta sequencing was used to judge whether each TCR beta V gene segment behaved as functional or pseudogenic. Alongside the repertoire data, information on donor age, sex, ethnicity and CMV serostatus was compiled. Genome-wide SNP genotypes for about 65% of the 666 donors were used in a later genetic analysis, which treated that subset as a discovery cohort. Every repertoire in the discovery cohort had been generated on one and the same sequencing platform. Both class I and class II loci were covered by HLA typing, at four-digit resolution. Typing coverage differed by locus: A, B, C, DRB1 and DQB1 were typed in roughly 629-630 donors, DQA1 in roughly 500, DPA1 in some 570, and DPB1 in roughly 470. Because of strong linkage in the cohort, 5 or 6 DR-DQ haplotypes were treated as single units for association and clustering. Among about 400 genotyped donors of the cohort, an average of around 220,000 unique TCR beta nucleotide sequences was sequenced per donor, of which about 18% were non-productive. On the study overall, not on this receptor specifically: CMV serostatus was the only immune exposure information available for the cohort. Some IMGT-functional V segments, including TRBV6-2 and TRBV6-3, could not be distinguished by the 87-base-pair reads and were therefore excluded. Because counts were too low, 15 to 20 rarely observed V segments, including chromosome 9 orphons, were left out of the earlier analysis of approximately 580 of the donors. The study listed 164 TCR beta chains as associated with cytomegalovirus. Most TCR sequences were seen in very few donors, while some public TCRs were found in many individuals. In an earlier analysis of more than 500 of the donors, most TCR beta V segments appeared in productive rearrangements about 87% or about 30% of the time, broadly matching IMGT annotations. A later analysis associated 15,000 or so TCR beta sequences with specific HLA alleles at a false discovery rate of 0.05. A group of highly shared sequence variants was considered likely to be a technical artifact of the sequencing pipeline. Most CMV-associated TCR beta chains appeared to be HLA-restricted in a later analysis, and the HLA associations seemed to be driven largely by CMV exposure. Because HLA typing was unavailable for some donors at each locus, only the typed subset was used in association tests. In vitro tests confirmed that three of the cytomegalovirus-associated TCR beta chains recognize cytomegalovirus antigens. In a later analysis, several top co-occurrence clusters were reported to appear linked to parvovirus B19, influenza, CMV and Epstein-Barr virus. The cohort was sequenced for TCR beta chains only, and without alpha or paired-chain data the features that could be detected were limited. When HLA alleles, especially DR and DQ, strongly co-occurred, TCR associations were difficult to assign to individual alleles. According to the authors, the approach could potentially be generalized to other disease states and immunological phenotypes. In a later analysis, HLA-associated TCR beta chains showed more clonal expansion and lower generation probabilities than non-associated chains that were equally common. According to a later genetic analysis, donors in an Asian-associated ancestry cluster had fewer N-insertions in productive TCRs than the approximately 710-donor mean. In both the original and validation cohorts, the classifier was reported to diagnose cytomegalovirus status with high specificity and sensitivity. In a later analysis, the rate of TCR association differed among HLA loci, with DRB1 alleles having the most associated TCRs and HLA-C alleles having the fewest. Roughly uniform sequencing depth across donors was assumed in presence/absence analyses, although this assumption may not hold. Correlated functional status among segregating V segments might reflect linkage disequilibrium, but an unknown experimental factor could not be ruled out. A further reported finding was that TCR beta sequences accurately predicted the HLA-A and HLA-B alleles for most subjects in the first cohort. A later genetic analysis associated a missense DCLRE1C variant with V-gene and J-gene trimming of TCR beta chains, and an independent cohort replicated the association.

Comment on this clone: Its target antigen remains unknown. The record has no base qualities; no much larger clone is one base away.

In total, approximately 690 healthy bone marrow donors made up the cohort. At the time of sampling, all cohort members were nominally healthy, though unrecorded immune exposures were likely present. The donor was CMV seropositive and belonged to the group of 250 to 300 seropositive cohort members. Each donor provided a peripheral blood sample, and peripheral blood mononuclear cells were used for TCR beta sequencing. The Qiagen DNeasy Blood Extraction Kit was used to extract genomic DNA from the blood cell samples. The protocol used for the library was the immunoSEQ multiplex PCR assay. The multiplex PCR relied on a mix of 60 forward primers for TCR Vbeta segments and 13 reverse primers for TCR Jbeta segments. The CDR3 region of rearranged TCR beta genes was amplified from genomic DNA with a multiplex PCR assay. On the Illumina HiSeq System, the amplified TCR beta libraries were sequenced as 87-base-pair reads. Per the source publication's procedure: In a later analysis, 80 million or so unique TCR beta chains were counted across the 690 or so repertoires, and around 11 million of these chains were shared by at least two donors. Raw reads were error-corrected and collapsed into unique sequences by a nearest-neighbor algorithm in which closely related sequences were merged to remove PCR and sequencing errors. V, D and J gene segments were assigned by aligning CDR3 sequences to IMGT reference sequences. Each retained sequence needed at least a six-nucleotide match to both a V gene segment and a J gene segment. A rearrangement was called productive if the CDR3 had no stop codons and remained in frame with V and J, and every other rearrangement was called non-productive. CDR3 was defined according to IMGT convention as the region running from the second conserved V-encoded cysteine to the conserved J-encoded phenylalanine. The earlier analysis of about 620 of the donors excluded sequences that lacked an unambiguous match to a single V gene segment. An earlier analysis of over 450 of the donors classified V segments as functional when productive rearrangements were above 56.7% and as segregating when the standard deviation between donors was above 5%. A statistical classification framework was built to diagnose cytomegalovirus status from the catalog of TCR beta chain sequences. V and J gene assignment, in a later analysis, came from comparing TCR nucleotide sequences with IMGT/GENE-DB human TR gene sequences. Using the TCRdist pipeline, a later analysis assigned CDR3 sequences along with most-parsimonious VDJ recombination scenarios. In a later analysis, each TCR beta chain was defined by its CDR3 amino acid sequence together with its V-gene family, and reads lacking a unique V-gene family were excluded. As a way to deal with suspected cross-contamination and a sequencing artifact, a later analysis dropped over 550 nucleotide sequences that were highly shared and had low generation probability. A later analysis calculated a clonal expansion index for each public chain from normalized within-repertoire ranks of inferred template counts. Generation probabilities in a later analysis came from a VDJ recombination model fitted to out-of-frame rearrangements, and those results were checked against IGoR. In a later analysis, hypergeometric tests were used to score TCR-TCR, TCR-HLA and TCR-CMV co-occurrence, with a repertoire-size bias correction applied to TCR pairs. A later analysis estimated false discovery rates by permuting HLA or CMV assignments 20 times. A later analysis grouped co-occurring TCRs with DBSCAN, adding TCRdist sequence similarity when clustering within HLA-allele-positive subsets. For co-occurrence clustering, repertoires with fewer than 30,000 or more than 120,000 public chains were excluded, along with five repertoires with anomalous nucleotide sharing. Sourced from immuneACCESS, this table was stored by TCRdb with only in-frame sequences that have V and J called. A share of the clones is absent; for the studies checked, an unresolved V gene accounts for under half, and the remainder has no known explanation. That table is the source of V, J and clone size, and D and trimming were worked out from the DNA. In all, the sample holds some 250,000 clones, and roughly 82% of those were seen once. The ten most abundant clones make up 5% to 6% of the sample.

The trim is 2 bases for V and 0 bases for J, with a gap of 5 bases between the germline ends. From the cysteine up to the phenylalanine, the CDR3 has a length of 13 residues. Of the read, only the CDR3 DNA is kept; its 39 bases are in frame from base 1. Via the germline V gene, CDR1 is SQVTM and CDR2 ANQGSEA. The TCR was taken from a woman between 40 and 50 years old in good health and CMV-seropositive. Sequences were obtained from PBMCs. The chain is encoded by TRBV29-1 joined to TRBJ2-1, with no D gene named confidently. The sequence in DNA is TGCAGCGTTGAACTCTCCTCCTACAATGAGCAGTTCTTC. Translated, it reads CSVELSSYNEQFF.